Below, one T cell receptor beta chain is given with its context. Mismatch repair deficiency was confirmed in all patients, by PCR or immunohistochemistry. Clones were sequenced by immunoSEQ multiplex PCR, and TCRdb holds only the in-frame ones, with some missing. The sample records tens of thousands of clones, 70% to 90% being singletons. The sample is drawn from a study of PD-1 blockade in mismatch repair-deficient tumors. Study summary: Patients had about a dozen mismatch repair-deficient cancer types, all previously treated and progressing.

This CDR3 is 12 amino acids long. Between the trimmed V and J ends, which lost 1 base and 6 bases, there was a span of 4 bases. CDR1 is SGHKS and CDR2 is YYEKEE in the germline V gene (reference sequence). This receptor was obtained from an adult with mismatch repair-deficient cancer. The chain combines TRBV5-5 with TRBJ2-2; D remains ambiguous. The starting material was peripheral blood, obtained 2 weeks after starting pembrolizumab. CDR3: CASSLSPGELFF. The CDR3 DNA reads TGTGCCAGCAGCTTGAGTCCCGGGGAGCTGTTTTTT. Looking up the rest from reference TRBV5-5 and TRBJ2-2 gives the full variable domain: DAGVTQSPTHLIKTRGQQVTLRCSPISGHKSVSWYQQVLGQGPQFIFQYYEKEERGRGNFPDRFSARQFPNYSSELNVNALLLGDSALYLCASSLSPGELFFGEGSRLTVL.